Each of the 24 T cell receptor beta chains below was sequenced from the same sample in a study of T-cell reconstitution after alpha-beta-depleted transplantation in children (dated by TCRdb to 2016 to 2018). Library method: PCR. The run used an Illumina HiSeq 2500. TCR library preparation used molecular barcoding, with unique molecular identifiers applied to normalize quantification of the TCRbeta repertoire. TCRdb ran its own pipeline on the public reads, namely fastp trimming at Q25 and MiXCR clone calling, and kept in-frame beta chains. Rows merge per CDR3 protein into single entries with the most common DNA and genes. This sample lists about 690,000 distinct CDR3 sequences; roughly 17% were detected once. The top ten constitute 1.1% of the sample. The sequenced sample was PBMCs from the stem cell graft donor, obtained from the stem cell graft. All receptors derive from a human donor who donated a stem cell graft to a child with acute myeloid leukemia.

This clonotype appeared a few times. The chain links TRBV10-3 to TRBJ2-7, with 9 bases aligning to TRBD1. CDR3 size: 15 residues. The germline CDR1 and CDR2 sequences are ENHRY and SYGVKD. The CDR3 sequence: CAISVRINRDRVKHV. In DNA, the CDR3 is TGTGCCATCAGTGTACGAATTAACCGGGACAGGGTAAAGCACGTC.

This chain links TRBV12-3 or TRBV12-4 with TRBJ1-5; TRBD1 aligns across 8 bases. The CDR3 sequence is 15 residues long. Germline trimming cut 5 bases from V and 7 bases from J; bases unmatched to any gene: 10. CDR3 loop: CASSTFQGAEQPQHF. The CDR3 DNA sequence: TGTGCCAGCAGTACGTTTCAGGGGGCTGAGCAGCCCCAGCATTTT.

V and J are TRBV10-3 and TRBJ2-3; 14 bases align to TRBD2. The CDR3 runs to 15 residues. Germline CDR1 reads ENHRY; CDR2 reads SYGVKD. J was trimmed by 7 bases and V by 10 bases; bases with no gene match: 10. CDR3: CATRPTSGGANTQYF. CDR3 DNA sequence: TGTGCCACCAGGCCGACTAGCGGGGGGGCGAATACGCAGTATTTT.

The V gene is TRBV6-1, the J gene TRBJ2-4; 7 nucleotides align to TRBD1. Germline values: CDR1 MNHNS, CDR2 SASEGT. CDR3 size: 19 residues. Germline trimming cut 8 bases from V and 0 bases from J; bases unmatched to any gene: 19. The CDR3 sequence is CASPRRQGEDQLAKNIQYF. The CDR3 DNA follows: TGTGCCAGCCCTAGGCGGCAGGGGGAAGACCAGCTAGCCAAAAACATTCAGTACTTC.

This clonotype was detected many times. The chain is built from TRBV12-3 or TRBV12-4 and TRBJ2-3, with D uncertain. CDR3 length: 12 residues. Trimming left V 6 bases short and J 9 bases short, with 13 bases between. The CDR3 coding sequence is TGTGCCAGCAGGGGAAGTTCGACGACGCAGTATTTT. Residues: CASRGSSTTQYF.

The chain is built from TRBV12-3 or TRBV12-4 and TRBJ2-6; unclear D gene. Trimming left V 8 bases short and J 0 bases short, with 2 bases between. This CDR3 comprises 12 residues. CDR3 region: CASHSGANVLTF. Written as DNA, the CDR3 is TGTGCCAGCCACTCTGGGGCCAACGTCCTGACTTTC.

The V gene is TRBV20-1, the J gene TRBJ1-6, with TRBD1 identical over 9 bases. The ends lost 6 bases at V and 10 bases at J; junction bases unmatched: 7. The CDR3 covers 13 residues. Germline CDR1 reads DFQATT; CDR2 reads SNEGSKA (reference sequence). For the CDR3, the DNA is TGCAGTGCCTTGGGACAGGGAGACTCACCCCTCCACTTT. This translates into CSALGQGDSPLHF.

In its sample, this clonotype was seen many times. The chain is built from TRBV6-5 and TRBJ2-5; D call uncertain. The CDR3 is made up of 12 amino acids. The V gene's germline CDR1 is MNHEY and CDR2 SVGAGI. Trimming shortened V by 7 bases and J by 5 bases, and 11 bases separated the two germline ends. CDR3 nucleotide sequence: TGTGCCAGCATGCAGCCAGGCGAGACCCAGTACTTC. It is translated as CASMQPGETQYF.

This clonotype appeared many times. In nucleotides, the CDR3 is TGTGCCAGCAGCTTACTAGGGCGGAATGAGCAGTTCTTC. Protein sequence: CASSLLGRNEQFF. V is TRBV7-6 and J is TRBJ2-1; D not resolved. The CDR3 length is 13 residues. Looked up from germline, CDR1 is SGHVS and CDR2 is FNYEAQ. Trimming removed 2 bases from V and 7 bases from J, with 9 bases in between.

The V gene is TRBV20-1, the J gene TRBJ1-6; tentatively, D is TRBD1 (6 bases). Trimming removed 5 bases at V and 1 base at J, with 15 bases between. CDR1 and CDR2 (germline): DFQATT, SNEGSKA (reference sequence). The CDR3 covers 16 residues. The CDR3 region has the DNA TGCAGTGCTTCAACCCCAGGGGTATCCTATAATTCACCCCTCCACTTT. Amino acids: CSASTPGVSYNSPLHF.

The chain's CDR3 is CSARDPGTVNEQFF. The CDR3, as DNA: TGCAGTGCTAGAGATCCCGGGACTGTCAATGAGCAGTTCTTC. The V and J genes are TRBV20-1 and TRBJ2-1, with D possibly TRBD2 on 6 matching bases. CDR1 is DFQATT, CDR2 SNEGSKA, per germline (reference sequence). CDR3 length: 14 amino acids. V lost 0 bases and J 6 bases, leaving 12 bases between the germline ends.

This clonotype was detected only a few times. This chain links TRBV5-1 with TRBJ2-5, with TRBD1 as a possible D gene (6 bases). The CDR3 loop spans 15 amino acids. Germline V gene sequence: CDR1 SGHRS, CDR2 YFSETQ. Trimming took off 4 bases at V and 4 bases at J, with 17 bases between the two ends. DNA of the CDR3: TGCGCCAGCAGCACACTGGCAGGGGTCGGAGAGACCCAGTACTTC. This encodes CASSTLAGVGETQYF. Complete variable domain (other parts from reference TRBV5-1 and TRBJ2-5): KAGVTQTPRYLIKTRGQQVTLSCSPISGHRSVSWYQQTPGQGLQFLFEYFSETQRNKGNFPGRFSGRQFSNSRSEMNVSTLELGDSALYLCASSTLAGVGETQYFGPGTRLLVL.

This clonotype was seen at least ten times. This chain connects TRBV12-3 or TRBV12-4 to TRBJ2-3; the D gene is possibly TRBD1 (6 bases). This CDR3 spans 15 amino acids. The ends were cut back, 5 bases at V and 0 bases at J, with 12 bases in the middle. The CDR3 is CASSPGQISTDTQYF. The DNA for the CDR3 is TGTGCCAGCAGTCCAGGACAGATTAGCACAGATACGCAGTATTTT.

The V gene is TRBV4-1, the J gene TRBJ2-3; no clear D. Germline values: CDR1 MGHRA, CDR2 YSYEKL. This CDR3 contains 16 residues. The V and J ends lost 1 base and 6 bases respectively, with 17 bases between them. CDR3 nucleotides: TGCGCCAGCAGCCAAGCCTCGGGCCGGGTCTATGATACGCAGTATTTT. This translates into CASSQASGRVYDTQYF.

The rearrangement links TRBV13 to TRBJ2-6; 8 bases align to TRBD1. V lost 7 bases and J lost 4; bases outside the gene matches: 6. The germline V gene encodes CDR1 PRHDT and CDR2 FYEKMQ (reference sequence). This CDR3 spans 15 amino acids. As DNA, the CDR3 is TGTGCCAGCACCTCGGACAGGGCCGGGGCCAACGTCCTGACTTTC. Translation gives CASTSDRAGANVLTF.

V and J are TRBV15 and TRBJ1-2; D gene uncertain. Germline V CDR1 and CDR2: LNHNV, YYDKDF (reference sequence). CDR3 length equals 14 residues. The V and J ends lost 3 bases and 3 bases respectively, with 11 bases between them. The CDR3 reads CATSSGRTHYGYTF. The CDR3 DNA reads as TGTGCCACCAGCAGTGGCCGGACCCACTATGGCTACACCTTC.

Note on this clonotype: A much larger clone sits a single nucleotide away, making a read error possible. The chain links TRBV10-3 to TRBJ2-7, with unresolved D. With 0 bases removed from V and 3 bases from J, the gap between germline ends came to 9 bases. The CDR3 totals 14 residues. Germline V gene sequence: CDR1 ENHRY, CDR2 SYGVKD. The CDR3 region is CAISESALDYEQYF. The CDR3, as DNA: TGTGCCATCAGTGAGTCAGCGTTAGACTACGAGCAGTACTTC.

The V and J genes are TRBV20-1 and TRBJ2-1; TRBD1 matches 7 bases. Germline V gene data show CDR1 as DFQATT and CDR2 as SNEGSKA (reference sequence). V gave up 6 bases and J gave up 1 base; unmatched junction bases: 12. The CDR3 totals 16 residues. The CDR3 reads CSAPGGFSGSYNEQFF. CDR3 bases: TGCAGTGCCCCAGGGGGTTTTTCGGGGTCCTACAATGAGCAGTTCTTC.

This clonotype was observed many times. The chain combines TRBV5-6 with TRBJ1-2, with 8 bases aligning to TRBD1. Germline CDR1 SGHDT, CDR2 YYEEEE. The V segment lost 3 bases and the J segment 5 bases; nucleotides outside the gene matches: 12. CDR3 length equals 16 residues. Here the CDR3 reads CASSSGTGLTSYGYTF. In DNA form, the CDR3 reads TGTGCCAGCAGCTCGGGGACAGGCCTTACGTCTTATGGCTACACCTTC.

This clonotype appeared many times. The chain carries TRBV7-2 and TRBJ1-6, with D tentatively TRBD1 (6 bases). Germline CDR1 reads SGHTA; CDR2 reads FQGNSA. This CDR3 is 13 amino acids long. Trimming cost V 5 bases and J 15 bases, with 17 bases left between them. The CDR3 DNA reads TGTGCCAGCAGCACGAGACAGGAACATTTCCTCCACTTT. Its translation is CASSTRQEHFLHF. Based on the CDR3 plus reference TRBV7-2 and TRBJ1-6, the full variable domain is GAGVSQSPSNKVTEKGKDVELRCDPISGHTALYWYRQSLGQGLEFLIYFQGNSAPDKSGLPSDRFSAERTGGSVSTLTIQRTQQEDSAVYLCASSTRQEHFLHFGNGTRLTVT.

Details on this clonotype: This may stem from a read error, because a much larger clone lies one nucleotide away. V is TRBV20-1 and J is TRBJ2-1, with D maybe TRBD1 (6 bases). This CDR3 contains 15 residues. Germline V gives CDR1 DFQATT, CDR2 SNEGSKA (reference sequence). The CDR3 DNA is TGCAGTGCTAGAGATCAGTATGTAGGGGACAATGGGCAGTTCTTC. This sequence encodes CSARDQYVGDNGQFF.

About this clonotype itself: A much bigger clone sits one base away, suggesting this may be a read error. The CDR3 loop is CSAGRGDSSNNEQFF. The CDR3 DNA is TGCAGTGCTGGGAGGGGTGACAGCTCCAACAATGAGCAGTTCTTC. The chain has TRBV20-1 and TRBJ2-1; 7 nucleotides align to TRBD2. CDR3 length: 15 residues. CDR1 and CDR2 from the germline V gene are DFQATT and SNEGSKA (reference sequence).

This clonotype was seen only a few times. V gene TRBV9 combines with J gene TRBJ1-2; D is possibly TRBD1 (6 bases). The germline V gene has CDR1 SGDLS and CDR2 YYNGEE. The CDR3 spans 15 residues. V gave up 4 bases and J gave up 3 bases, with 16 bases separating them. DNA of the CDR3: TGTGCCAGCAGCCGGACAGCCCAACATGACTATGGCTACACCTTC. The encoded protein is CASSRTAQHDYGYTF.

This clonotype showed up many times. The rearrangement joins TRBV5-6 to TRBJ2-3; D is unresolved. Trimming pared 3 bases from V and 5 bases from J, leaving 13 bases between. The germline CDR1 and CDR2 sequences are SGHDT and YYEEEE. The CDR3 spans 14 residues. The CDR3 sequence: CASSSHSQLDTQYF. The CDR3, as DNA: TGTGCCAGCAGCTCTCACAGCCAACTAGATACGCAGTATTTT.